This T cell receptor beta chain was captured in a study of siplizumab effects on memory and regulatory T cells. TCRdb's copy holds only in-frame clones and misses some; the assay was immunoSEQ multiplex PCR. The table records around 100,000 clones, 85% to 95% of them present only once. CDR3 length: 19 residues. CDR1 is MNHNS, CDR2 SASEGT, per germline. Trimming cost V 4 bases and J 0 bases; bases outside gene matches: 11. Overall study results and limits: The alloreactive clones that mapped to unstimulated subsets made up only a minor fraction.

On this clone: The antigen remains unidentified.

Sequencing was performed on Tregs sorted from blood. The TCR originated in a human donor in good health. The V gene is TRBV6-1, the J gene TRBJ2-7; TRBD2 agrees at 14 bases. The CDR3 DNA is TGTGCCAGCAGTGTACGACTAGCGGGAGGGCCCCCGAGCTCCTACGAGCAGTACTTC. Protein product: CASSVRLAGGPPSSYEQYF.